This passage covers 15 T cell receptor beta chains from one sample sequenced in a study of control samples from healthy donors and cancer patients. The method was immunoSEQ multiplex PCR; TCRdb's version includes in-frame clones alone and lacks a portion of them. The sample lists 75,000 or so clones, roughly 87% occurring once. Sequencing used PBMCs. The receptors were sampled from a man in his fifties or sixties with colorectal cancer.

This chain joins TRBV30 and TRBJ2-7; D ambiguous. V was clipped by 1 base and J by 6 bases, with 7 bases between them. The germline gives CDR1 GTSNPN, CDR2 SVGIG (reference sequence). The CDR3 has 11 residues. The CDR3 loop is CAWSDTREQYF. The DNA for the CDR3 is TGTGCCTGGAGTGACACGCGCGAGCAGTACTTC.

The rearrangement links TRBV28 to TRBJ2-7; D is undetermined. This CDR3 has 13 amino acids. V was trimmed by 4 bases and J by 0 bases, leaving 7 bases between them. Germline V gives CDR1 MDHEN, CDR2 SYDVKM. CDR3 nucleotides: TGTGCCAGCAGTTCCCCTCCCTCCTACGAGCAGTACTTC. It is translated as CASSSPPSYEQYF.

Note on this clone: The sample contains more than one DNA sequence encoding this CDR3. This chain links TRBV30 with TRBJ1-6; D may be TRBD1 (6 bases). This CDR3 has 13 amino acids. Deletions cut 5 bases from V and 7 bases from J, with 12 bases between. Germline loops: CDR1 GTSNPN, CDR2 SVGIG (reference sequence). The CDR3 nucleotides are TGTGCCTGGGGGGGCCTTGGGAATTCACCCCTCCACTTT. It yields the protein CAWGGLGNSPLHF. Looking up the rest from reference TRBV30 and TRBJ1-6 gives the full variable domain: SQTIHQWPATLVQPVGSPLSLECTVEGTSNPNLYWYRQAAGRGLQLLFYSVGIGQISSEVPQNLSASRPQDRQFILSSKKLLLSDSGFYLCAWGGLGNSPLHFGNGTRLTVT.

The rearrangement joins TRBV5-1 to TRBJ2-3, with 8 bases aligning to TRBD1. V lost 2 bases, J lost 4 bases, and 3 bases stayed unmatched. The CDR3 loop spans 14 amino acids. CDR1 and CDR2 (germline): SGHRS, YFSETQ. CDR3 in amino acids: CASSFGQGPDTQYF. The CDR3 nucleotides read TGCGCCAGCAGCTTTGGACAGGGCCCAGATACGCAGTATTTT.

The chain employs TRBV28 and TRBJ2-2; D is uncertain. V dropped 3 bases and J dropped 1 base, with 6 bases sitting between them. The germline V gene has CDR1 MDHEN and CDR2 SYDVKM. CDR3 length: 14 residues. The chain's CDR3 is CASSLVGNTGELFF. CDR3 coding DNA: TGTGCCAGCAGTTTGGTAGGGAACACCGGGGAGCTGTTTTTT.

The V and J genes are TRBV28 and TRBJ1-6, with unresolved D. Deletions cut 2 bases from V and 9 bases from J, with 5 bases between. Germline CDR1 and CDR2: MDHEN and SYDVKM. The CDR3 is 12 amino acids. DNA for the CDR3: TGTGCCAGCAGTTTACTTGGTTCACCCCTCCACTTT. This codes for CASSLLGSPLHF.

This clone was picked up one time. The chain is built from TRBV6-1 and TRBJ1-4; D remains ambiguous. Per germline, CDR1 MNHNS and CDR2 SASEGT. V was trimmed by 2 bases and J by 9 bases, leaving 16 bases between them. CDR3 size: 15 residues. DNA of the CDR3: TGTGCCAGCAGTGAAATAGGGATAACGTTTAAAAAACTGTTTTTT. Its protein is CASSEIGITFKKLFF.

This clone was picked up one time. The rearrangement joins TRBV28 to TRBJ1-5; D possibly corresponds to TRBD1 (5 bases). V gave up 3 bases and J gave up 2 bases, with 11 bases separating them. The CDR3 consists of 15 residues. Germline CDR1 MDHEN, CDR2 SYDVKM. Here the CDR3 DNA reads TGTGCCAGCAGTTTGGCGGGGGTCGGCAATCAGCCCCAGCATTTT. Amino acid sequence: CASSLAGVGNQPQHF.

CDR3 amino acids: CASSIKTVLGDTQYF. For the CDR3, the DNA is TGTGCCAGTAGTATTAAGACAGTCCTAGGGGATACGCAGTATTTT. J is TRBJ2-3 and V is TRBV19; D might be TRBD1 (5 bases). There are 15 residues in the CDR3. The V end was cut by 3 bases, the J end by 6 bases, with 16 bases between. The germline gives CDR1 LNHDA, CDR2 SQIVND (reference sequence).

This clone appeared a single time. The V and J genes are TRBV4-3 and TRBJ2-2; unclear D gene. Germline CDR1 and CDR2: LGHNA and YSLEER. CDR3 size: 16 residues. The V gene lost 4 bases and the J gene lost 0 bases, with 12 bases spanning the gap. In DNA, the CDR3 is TGCGCCAGCAGCCCGCAGTACAGATCGAACACCGGGGAGCTGTTTTTT. It translates to CASSPQYRSNTGELFF.

The count of this clone is one. J is TRBJ2-2 and V is TRBV5-6; 13 nucleotides line up with TRBD2. The CDR3 is 16 residues long. V lost 4 bases to trimming and J lost 6 bases; unmatched junction nucleotides: 6. Germline V gives CDR1 SGHDT, CDR2 YYEEEE. The DNA for the CDR3 is TGTGCCAGCAGCCCGGGACTAGCGGGGATTCCCGGGGAGCTGTTTTTT. It translates to CASSPGLAGIPGELFF.

The J gene is TRBJ1-2, the V gene TRBV30; D unclear. The CDR3 runs 15 residues. The V gene lost 0 bases and the J gene lost 11 bases, with 22 bases spanning the gap. Germline V gene lookup returns CDR1 GTSNPN and CDR2 SVGIG (reference sequence). CDR3 coding DNA: TGTGCCTGGAGTGTAGGTGGGCAGAGTTATATGAGGTACACCTTC. This gives the protein CAWSVGGQSYMRYTF.

V gene TRBV7-9 combines with J gene TRBJ2-1; no firm D call. This CDR3 has 14 residues. Looked up from germline, CDR1 is SEHNR and CDR2 is FQNEAQ (reference sequence). The V and J ends lost 6 bases and 9 bases respectively, with 18 bases between them. CDR3 sequence: CASRGVRVSPEQFF. CDR3 bases: TGTGCCAGCAGAGGTGTTAGGGTTTCTCCTGAGCAGTTCTTC. Full variable domain (remainder filled in from reference TRBV7-9 and TRBJ2-1): DTGVSQNPRHKITKRGQNVTFRCDPISEHNRLYWYRQTLGQGPEFLTYFQNEAQLEKSRLLSDRFSAERPKGSFSTLEIQRTEQGDSAMYLCASRGVRVSPEQFFGPGTRLTVL.

CDR3 sequence: CASSLEVTTGELFF. CDR3 DNA sequence: TGTGCCAGCAGCCTGGAAGTGACAACCGGGGAGCTGTTTTTT. The chain recombines TRBV5-6 with TRBJ2-2; no reliable D call. V was pared by 4 bases and J by 5 bases, with 12 bases between. The CDR3 spans 14 residues. Germline V gene data show CDR1 as SGHDT and CDR2 as YYEEEE.

The chain is built from TRBV6-4 and TRBJ1-3, with D uncertain. The V gene lost 2 bases and the J gene lost 0 bases, with 8 bases spanning the gap. The length of the CDR3 is 15 residues. Per the germline V gene, CDR1 is MRHNA and CDR2 is SNTAGT. CDR3 sequence (DNA): TGTGCCAGCAGTGACAGGCTGAGCTCTGGAAACACCATATATTTT. This translates into CASSDRLSSGNTIYF.